This entry lists 7 T cell receptor beta chains sequenced from one sample in a study of spatial heterogeneity in lung cancer. The study's findings and limits: Tumoral mutation counts were tracked by counts of expanded intratumoral alpha and beta TCRs.

The antigens these receptors bind are not known. Noted time point: sample taken at primary tumor resection. TCRdb re-analysed the 5' RACE reads in MiXCR, keeping a single row per CDR3 protein. In the table there are several hundred distinct CDR3 sequences, roughly 80% of which are singletons. The input for sequencing was lung tumor tissue, taken at surgery. The receptors here all came from a female donor with early-stage non-small cell lung cancer.

A word on this clonotype: This beta chain is an unintended read in a library built for alpha chains; its size means little. The CDR3 sequence is CASSAGTRGSDTQYF. The CDR3, as DNA: TGTGCCAGCAGCGCCGGGACTAGGGGTTCAGATACGCAGTATTTT. The gene calls are TRBV7-9 and TRBJ2-3; TRBD2 matches at 8 bases. After removal of 5 bases from V and 4 bases from J, the junction contained 8 bases not matched to a gene. Germline V gene lookup returns CDR1 SEHNR and CDR2 FQNEAQ (reference sequence). This CDR3 has 15 residues.

As to this clonotype: This beta chain appears as a stray read in a library generated for alpha chains; its size is not informative. The rearrangement uses TRBV27 and TRBJ1-4; D is ambiguous. This CDR3 has 12 amino acids. From germline, CDR1 is MNHEY and CDR2 SMNVEV (reference sequence). V lost 5 bases to trimming and J lost 4 bases, with 5 bases between them. The CDR3 nucleotides are TGTGCCAGCAGTAAGATTAATGAAAAACTGTTTTTT. It yields the protein CASSKINEKLFF. Drawing the rest from reference TRBV27 and TRBJ1-4, the complete variable domain is EAQVTQNPRYLITVTGKKLTVTCSQNMNHEYMSWYRQDPGLGLRQIYYSMNVEVTDKGDVPEGYKVSRKEKRNFPLILESPSPNQTSLYFCASSKINEKLFFGSGTQLSVL.

This clonotype showed up just once. The library was prepared for alpha chains; this beta chain is a stray read, so its frequency means little. The J gene is TRBJ1-2, the V gene TRBV29-1, with 7 nucleotides matching TRBD1. Germline lookup yields CDR1 SQVTM and CDR2 ANQGSEA. This CDR3 comprises 14 residues. Trimming cost V 7 bases and J 2 bases; bases outside gene matches: 10. CDR3 residues: CSGSGTASNYGYTF. CDR3 sequence (DNA): TGCAGCGGATCAGGGACAGCCAGCAACTATGGCTACACCTTC.

To note about this clonotype: This beta chain represents an off-target read in a library built for alpha chains; its size is of limited meaning. This sequence joins TRBV20-1 and TRBJ2-7, with D perhaps given as TRBD1 or TRBD2 (5 bases each). CDR1 is DFQATT and CDR2 is SNEGSKA in the germline V gene (reference sequence). V shed 0 bases and J shed 7 bases, with 16 bases lying between them. The CDR3 is 14 residues long. CDR3 in amino acids: CSARDSAGSGEQYF. The CDR3 region has the DNA TGCAGTGCTAGAGATTCCGCAGGGTCGGGGGAGCAGTACTTC.

Notes on this clonotype: This beta chain lies outside the target of a library built for alpha chains; its clone size means little. This rearrangement joins TRBV4-3 to TRBJ2-7; 8 bases agree with TRBD1. J was trimmed by 1 base and V by 3 bases; bases with no gene match: 5. This CDR3 has 15 residues. Germline CDR1 is LGHNA and CDR2 is YSLEER. The CDR3 bases are TGCGCCAGCAGCCAGGAACAGGGGGAGTCCTACGAGCAGTACTTC. It yields the protein CASSQEQGESYEQYF.

This clonotype was counted once. This beta chain is an unintended read in a library built for alpha chains; its size means little. The genes are TRBV27 and TRBJ1-3, with D possibly being TRBD1 (6 bases). Trimming pared 6 bases from V and 0 bases from J, leaving 9 bases between. The germline V gene has CDR1 MNHEY and CDR2 SMNVEV (reference sequence). This CDR3 contains 14 residues. Here the CDR3 reads CASRRTASGNTIYF. CDR3 sequence (DNA): TGTGCCAGCAGGAGGACAGCCTCTGGAAACACCATATATTTT.

Regarding this clonotype: This beta chain came through as a stray read in a library set up for alpha chains, and its size says little. The V gene is TRBV10-2, the J gene TRBJ1-2; the match to TRBD1 covers 11 bases. Trimming removed 10 bases from V and 5 bases from J; junction bases left unmatched: 6. From germline, CDR1 is WSHSY and CDR2 SAAADI. The CDR3 runs to 13 residues. The CDR3 nucleotides are TGCGCCACCGAAGGGGACAGGGGGTATGGCTACACCTTC. Its translation: CATEGDRGYGYTF.